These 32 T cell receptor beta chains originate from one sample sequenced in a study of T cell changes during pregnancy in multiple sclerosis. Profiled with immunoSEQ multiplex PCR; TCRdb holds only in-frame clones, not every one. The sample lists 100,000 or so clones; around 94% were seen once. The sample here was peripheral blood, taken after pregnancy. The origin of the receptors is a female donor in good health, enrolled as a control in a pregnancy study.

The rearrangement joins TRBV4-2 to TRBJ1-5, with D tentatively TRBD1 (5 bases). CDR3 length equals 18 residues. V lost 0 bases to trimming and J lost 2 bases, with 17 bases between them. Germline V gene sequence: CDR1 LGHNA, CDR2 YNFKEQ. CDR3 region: CASSQEVRGGRRNQPQHF. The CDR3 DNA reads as TGTGCCAGCAGCCAAGAGGTGCGGGGGGGAAGACGCAATCAGCCCCAGCATTTT.

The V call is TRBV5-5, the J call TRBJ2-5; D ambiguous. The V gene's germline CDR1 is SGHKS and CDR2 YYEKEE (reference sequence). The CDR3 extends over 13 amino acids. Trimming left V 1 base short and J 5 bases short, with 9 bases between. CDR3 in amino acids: CASSLPAAETQYF. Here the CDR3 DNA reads TGTGCCAGCAGCTTGCCGGCGGCCGAGACCCAGTACTTC. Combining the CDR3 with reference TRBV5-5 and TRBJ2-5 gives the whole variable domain DAGVTQSPTHLIKTRGQQVTLRCSPISGHKSVSWYQQVLGQGPQFIFQYYEKEERGRGNFPDRFSARQFPNYSSELNVNALLLGDSALYLCASSLPAAETQYFGPGTRLLVL.

CDR3 in DNA: TGTGCCAGCAGTCCCCGGGGGACCCAGTACTTC. It specifies CASSPRGTQYF. V gene TRBV27 combines with J gene TRBJ2-5, with D possibly matching TRBD2 (5 bases). The length of the CDR3 is 11 residues. V was cut by 5 bases and J by 7 bases, with 8 bases left in between. CDR1 and CDR2 (germline): MNHEY, SMNVEV (reference sequence).

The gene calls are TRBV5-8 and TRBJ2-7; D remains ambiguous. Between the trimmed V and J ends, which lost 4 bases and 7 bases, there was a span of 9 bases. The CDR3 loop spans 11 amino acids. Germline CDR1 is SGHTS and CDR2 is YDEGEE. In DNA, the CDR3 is TGTGCCAGCAGCCTATCGAGGGAGCAGTACTTC. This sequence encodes CASSLSREQYF.

This CDR3 reads CASSQQGNYGYTF. The CDR3 DNA reads TGTGCCAGCAGCCAACAGGGTAACTATGGCTACACCTTC. V is TRBV5-5 and J is TRBJ1-2, with D perhaps matching TRBD1 (6 bases). Germline V gene data show CDR1 as SGHKS and CDR2 as YYEKEE (reference sequence). V was cut by 4 bases and J by 1 base, with 8 bases left in between. This CDR3 region has 13 residues.

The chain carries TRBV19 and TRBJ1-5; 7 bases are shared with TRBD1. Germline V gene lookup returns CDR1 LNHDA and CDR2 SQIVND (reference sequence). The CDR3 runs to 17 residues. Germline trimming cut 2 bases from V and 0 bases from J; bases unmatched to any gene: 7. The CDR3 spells CASSIWGTDYSNQPQHF. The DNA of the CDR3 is TGTGCCAGTAGTATATGGGGGACAGATTATAGCAATCAGCCCCAGCATTTT.

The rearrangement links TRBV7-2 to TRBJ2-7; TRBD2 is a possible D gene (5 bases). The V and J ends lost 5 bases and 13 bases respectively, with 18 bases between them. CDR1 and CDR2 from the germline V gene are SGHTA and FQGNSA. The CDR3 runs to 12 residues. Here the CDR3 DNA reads TGTGCCAGCAGCCCTCGGGGAAGGGTTGTCTACTTC. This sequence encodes CASSPRGRVVYF.

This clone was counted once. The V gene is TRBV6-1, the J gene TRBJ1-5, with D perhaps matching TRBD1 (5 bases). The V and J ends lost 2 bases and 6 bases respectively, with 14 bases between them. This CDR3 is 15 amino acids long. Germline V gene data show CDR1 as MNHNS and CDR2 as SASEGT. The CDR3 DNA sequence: TGTGCCAGCAGTGAAACCCAGGGATTAGCTCAGCCCCAGCATTTT. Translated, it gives CASSETQGLAQPQHF.

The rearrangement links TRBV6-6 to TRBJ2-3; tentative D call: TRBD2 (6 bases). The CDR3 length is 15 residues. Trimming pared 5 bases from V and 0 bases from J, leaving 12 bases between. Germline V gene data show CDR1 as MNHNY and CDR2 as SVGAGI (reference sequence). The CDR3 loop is CASSTPGLSTDTQYF. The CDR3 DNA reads TGTGCCAGCAGTACCCCGGGACTTAGCACAGATACGCAGTATTTT.

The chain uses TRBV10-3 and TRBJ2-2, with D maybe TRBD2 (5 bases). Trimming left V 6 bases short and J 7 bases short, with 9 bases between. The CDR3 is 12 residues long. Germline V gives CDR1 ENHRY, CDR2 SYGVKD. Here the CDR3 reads CAISLGSGELFF. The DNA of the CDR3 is TGTGCCATCAGCTTGGGGAGCGGGGAGCTGTTTTTT.

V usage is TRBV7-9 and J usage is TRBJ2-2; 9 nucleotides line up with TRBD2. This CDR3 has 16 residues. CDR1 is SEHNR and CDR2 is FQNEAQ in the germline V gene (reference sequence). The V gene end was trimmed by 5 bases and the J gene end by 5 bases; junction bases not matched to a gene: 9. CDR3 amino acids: CASSDSALAGTGELFF. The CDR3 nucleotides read TGTGCCAGCAGCGATAGCGCGCTAGCGGGAACCGGGGAGCTGTTTTTT.

The CDR3 bases are TGCAGCGTTTTTATTCGGCTAGCAGTCTACGAGCAGTACTTC. This gives the protein CSVFIRLAVYEQYF. The chain is built from TRBV29-1 and TRBJ2-7; possibly TRBD2 for D (5 bases). Trimming left V 5 bases short and J 3 bases short, with 17 bases between. Germline V gives CDR1 SQVTM, CDR2 ANQGSEA. The CDR3 spans 14 residues.

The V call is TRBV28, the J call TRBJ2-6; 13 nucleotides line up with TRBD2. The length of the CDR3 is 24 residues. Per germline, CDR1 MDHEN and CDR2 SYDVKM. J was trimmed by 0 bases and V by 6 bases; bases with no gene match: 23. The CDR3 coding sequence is TGTGCCAGCAGCCACTTTGGACTAGCGGGAGAGGGCCGTAACTCTGGCTCTGGGGCCAACGTCCTGACTTTC. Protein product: CASSHFGLAGEGRNSGSGANVLTF.

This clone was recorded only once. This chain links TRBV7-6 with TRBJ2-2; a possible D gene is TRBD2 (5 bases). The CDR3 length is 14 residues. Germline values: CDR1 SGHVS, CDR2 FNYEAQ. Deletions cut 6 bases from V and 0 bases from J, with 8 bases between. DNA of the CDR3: TGTGCCAGCAGGGGAGAGGCGAACACCGGGGAGCTGTTTTTT. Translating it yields CASRGEANTGELFF.

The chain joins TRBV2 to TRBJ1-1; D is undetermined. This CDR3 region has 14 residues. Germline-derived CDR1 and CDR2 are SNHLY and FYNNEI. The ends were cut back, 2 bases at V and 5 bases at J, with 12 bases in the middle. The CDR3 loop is CASSEWIGNTEAFF. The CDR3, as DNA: TGTGCCAGCAGTGAATGGATCGGGAATACTGAAGCTTTCTTT.

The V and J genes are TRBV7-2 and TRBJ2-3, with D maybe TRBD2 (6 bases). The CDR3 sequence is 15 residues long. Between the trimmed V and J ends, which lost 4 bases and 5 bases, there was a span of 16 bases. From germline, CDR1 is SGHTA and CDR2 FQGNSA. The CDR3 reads CASSSRGVGGDTQYF. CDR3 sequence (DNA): TGTGCCAGCAGCTCCCGAGGAGTGGGGGGAGATACGCAGTATTTT. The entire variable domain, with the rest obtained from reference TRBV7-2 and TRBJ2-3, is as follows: GAGVSQSPSNKVTEKGKDVELRCDPISGHTALYWYRQSLGQGLEFLIYFQGNSAPDKSGLPSDRFSAERTGGSVSTLTIQRTQQEDSAVYLCASSSRGVGGDTQYFGPGTRLTVL.

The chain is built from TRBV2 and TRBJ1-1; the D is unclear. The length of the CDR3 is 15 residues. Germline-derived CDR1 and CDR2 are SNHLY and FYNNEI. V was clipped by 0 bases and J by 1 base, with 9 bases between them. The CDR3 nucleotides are TGTGCCAGCAGTGAAGCGCTAACGGGGAACACTGAAGCTTTCTTT. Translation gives CASSEALTGNTEAFF.

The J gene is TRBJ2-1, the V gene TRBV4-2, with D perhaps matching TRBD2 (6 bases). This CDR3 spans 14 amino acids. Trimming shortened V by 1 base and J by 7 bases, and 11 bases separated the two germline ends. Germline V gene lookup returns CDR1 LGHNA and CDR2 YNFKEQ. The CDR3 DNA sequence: TGTGCCAGCAGCCAAGCGACACGGGGGAATGAGCAGTTCTTC. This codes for CASSQATRGNEQFF.

The DNA for the CDR3 is TGTGCCAGCAGCGCGGGGACTAGCGGGAGACGGCAGTACTTC. It yields the protein CASSAGTSGRRQYF. V and J are TRBV2 and TRBJ2-7; 14 bases map to TRBD2. V trimming: 6 bases; J trimming: 9 bases; junction bases outside the gene matches: 7. Germline CDR1 is SNHLY and CDR2 is FYNNEI. This CDR3 is built from 14 residues.

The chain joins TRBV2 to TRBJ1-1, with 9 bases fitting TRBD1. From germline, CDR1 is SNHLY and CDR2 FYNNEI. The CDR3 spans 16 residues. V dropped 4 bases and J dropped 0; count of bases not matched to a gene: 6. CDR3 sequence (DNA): TGTGCCAGCAGTGGTGGGACAGGGAACATGAACACTGAAGCTTTCTTT. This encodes CASSGGTGNMNTEAFF.

The CDR3 nucleotides read TGCGCCAGCAGCGGCGGTGGGACAGCGGAAGTTAACTATGGCTACACCTTC. Protein sequence: CASSGGGTAEVNYGYTF. The chain is built from TRBV5-1 and TRBJ1-2; 7 positions agree with TRBD1. Germline V CDR1 and CDR2: SGHRS, YFSETQ. The CDR3 extends over 17 amino acids. V lost 4 bases, J lost 1 base, and 13 bases stayed unmatched.

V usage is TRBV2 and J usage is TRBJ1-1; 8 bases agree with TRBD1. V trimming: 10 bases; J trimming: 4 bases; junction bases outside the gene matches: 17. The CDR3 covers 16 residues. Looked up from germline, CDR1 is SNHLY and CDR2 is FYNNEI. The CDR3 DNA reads TGTGCCACTATTTACACAGGGGGTTTAGGTGGCACTGAAGCTTTCTTT. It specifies CATIYTGGLGGTEAFF.

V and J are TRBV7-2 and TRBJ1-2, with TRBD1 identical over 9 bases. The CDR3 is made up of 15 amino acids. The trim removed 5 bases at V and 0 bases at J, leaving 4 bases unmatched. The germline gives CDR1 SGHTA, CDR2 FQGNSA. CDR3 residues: CASSLQGATNYGYTF. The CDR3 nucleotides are TGTGCCAGCAGCCTACAGGGGGCAACTAACTATGGCTACACCTTC.

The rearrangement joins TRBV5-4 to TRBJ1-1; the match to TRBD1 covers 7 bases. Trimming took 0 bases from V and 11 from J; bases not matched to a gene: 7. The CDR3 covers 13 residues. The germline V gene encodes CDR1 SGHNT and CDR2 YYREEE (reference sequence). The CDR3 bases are TGTGCCAGCAGCTTGGCCGGGACAGATAAGGCTTTCTTT. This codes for CASSLAGTDKAFF.

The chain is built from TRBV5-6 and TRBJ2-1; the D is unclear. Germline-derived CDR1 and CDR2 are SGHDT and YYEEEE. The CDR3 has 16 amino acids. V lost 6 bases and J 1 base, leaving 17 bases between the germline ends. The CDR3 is CASTLRLTYSYNEQFF. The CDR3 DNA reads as TGTGCCAGCACCCTTCGCCTTACATATTCCTACAATGAGCAGTTCTTC.

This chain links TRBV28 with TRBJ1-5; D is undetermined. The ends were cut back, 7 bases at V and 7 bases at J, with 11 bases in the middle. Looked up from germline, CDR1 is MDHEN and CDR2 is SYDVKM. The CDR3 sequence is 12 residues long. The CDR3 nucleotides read TGTGCCAGCACCCGGTCGGGACAGCCCCAGCATTTT. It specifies CASTRSGQPQHF.

The CDR3 reads CASSLLGGNLDYEQYF. The CDR3 DNA reads as TGTGCCAGCAGCCTTTTGGGGGGGAACCTAGACTACGAGCAGTACTTC. The chain carries TRBV7-9 and TRBJ2-7; 7 nucleotides align to TRBD2. J was trimmed by 3 bases and V by 5 bases; bases with no gene match: 13. The germline gives CDR1 SEHNR, CDR2 FQNEAQ (reference sequence). CDR3 length equals 16 residues.

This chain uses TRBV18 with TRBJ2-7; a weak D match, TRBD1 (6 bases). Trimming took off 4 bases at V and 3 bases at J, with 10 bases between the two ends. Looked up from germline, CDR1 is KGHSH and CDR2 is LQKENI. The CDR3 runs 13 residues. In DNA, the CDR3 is TGTGCCAGCTCACAAGCACAGGGCTACGAGCAGTACTTC. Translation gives CASSQAQGYEQYF.

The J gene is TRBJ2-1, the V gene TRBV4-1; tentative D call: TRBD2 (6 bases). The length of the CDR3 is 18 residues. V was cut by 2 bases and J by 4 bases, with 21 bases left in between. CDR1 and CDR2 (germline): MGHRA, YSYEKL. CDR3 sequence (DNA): TGCGCCAGCAGCCAAACTTCGGGACTCCAACGACAGTACAATGAGCAGTTCTTC. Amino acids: CASSQTSGLQRQYNEQFF.

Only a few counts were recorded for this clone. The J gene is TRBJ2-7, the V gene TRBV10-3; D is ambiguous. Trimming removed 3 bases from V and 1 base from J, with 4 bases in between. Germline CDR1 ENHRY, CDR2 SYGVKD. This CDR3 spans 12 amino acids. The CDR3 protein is CAISDRSYEQYF. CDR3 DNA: TGTGCCATCAGTGACAGGTCCTACGAGCAGTACTTC.

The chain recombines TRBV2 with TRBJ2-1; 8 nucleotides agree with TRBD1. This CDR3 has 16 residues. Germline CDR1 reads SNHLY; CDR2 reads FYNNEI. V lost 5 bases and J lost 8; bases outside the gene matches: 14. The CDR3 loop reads CASSYLGQGLVDEQFF. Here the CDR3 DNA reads TGTGCCAGCAGTTATCTTGGACAGGGCCTCGTGGATGAGCAGTTCTTC.

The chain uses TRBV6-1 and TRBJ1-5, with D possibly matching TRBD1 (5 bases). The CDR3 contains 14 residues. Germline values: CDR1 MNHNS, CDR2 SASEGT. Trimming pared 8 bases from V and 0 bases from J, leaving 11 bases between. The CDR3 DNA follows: TGTGCCAGCCTTGACAGCCATAGCAATCAGCCCCAGCATTTT. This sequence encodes CASLDSHSNQPQHF.